The 7 T cell receptor beta chains below come from one sample, sequenced in a study of T-cell memory formation after mild COVID-19 (TCRdb year 2021). Libraries were prepared through 5' RACE. TCRdb lists the instrument as Illumina NovaSeq 6000. Using fastp trimming at Q25 and MiXCR clonotype assembly, TCRdb reanalyzed the public sequencing data and kept in-frame beta chains. When rows share a CDR3 protein, they turn into one entry using the most common DNA and genes. The sample yields nearly 110,000 distinct CDR3 sequences; about an eighth were counted once. In total, the top ten clones hold around 43% of the sample. Sample: PBMCs or a T cell subset sorted from them (not recorded which). These TCRs come from a young man who had mild COVID-19 (a few samples of this study predate the infection). The sample titles of this study are shuffled in the database, so cell type and time point are left out; the donor was told from shared clones.

This clonotype was seen at least ten times. This chain joins TRBV27 and TRBJ2-1, with 8 bases identical to TRBD2. The CDR3 is 15 amino acids. J lost 3 bases, V lost 6 bases, and 7 bases had no gene match. Germline V gene lookup returns CDR1 MNHEY and CDR2 SMNVEV (reference sequence). CDR3 in DNA: TGTGCCAGCAGGGATTGGCGGGGGGTCTACAATGAGCAGTTCTTC. As protein: CASRDWRGVYNEQFF.

This rearrangement joins TRBV4-1 to TRBJ2-3; 15 bases fit TRBD2. The CDR3 is made up of 17 amino acids. Germline trimming cut 2 bases from V and 3 bases from J; bases unmatched to any gene: 3. Germline loops: CDR1 MGHRA, CDR2 YSYEKL. The CDR3 here is CASSQPGLAGGTDTQYF. CDR3 coding DNA: TGCGCCAGCAGCCAACCGGGACTAGCGGGGGGTACAGATACGCAGTATTTT.

V is TRBV29-1 and J is TRBJ2-3, with 8 bases lining up with TRBD1. The CDR3 loop spans 14 amino acids. V dropped 7 bases and J dropped 4; count of bases not matched to a gene: 10. The germline V gene encodes CDR1 SQVTM and CDR2 ANQGSEA. CDR3 nucleotides: TGCAGCGCCCCGACAGGGGTTGGGGCAGATACGCAGTATTTT. As protein: CSAPTGVGADTQYF.

A few counts support this clonotype. V and J are TRBV6-5 and TRBJ2-5, with 8 bases lining up with TRBD1. The CDR3 runs to 14 residues. Per germline, CDR1 MNHEY and CDR2 SVGAGI. Trimming removed 2 bases from V and 2 bases from J; junction bases left unmatched: 1. The CDR3 here is CASSYGTGQETQYF. The CDR3 nucleotides read TGTGCCAGCAGTTACGGGACAGGACAAGAGACCCAGTACTTC.

This clonotype came up a few times. This rearrangement joins TRBV7-9 to TRBJ2-5, with D possibly TRBD1 on 6 matching bases. Per germline, CDR1 SEHNR and CDR2 FQNEAQ (reference sequence). The CDR3 runs 16 residues. V was clipped by 3 bases and J by 3 bases, with 17 bases between them. The CDR3 DNA follows: TGTGCCAGCAGCTTCAACGGACAGTTAAATAAAGAGACCCAGTACTTC. It is translated as CASSFNGQLNKETQYF.

V gene TRBV20-1 combines with J gene TRBJ1-1; a possible D gene is TRBD1 (5 bases). Trimming shortened V by 0 bases and J by 4 bases, and 15 bases separated the two germline ends. This CDR3 region has 15 residues. Germline-derived CDR1 and CDR2 are DFQATT and SNEGSKA (reference sequence). CDR3 sequence reads: CSARDFIGAFTEAFF. As DNA, the CDR3 is TGCAGTGCTAGAGATTTTATAGGGGCATTCACTGAAGCTTTCTTT.

This clonotype has only a few counts. The rearrangement uses TRBV6-5 and TRBJ1-5, with D hard to call. The CDR3 runs to 13 residues. Germline assignment: CDR1 MNHEY and CDR2 SVGAGI. Trimming left V 2 bases short and J 4 bases short, with 6 bases between. CDR3 loop: CASSYGVNQPQHF. Written as DNA, the CDR3 is TGTGCCAGCAGTTACGGGGTGAATCAGCCCCAGCATTTT.